This TCR beta chain was captured by sequencing in a study of T-cell memory formation after mild COVID-19. This clonotype was seen only a few times. Its antigen is not known. Study-level points and caveats: Later expanders leaned CD4+, whereas day 15 to 85 contracting clones were balanced CD4/CD8. CD4+ contracting clones were found mainly in CM and EM, and CD8+ ones in EMRA.

The CDR3 runs 15 residues. CDR1 SGHKS and CDR2 YYEKEE come from the germline V gene (reference sequence). The trim removed 2 bases at V and 5 bases at J, leaving 8 bases unmatched. A 5'RACE reaction primed in the constant segment made cDNA libraries of TCR alpha and TCR beta, and these carried sample barcodes and UMIs. TCRdb recomputed calls from the 5' RACE reads with MiXCR, one row per CDR3 protein. The data hold around 340,000 distinct CDR3 sequences, with 10% to 15% observed a single time. The J gene is TRBJ2-7, the V gene TRBV5-5; 9 bases are shared with TRBD1. The TCR comes from a man aged 18 to 29 who had mild COVID-19 (a few samples of this study predate the infection). Cell type and time point are not known. Sequenced sample: PBMCs or a T cell subset sorted from them (not recorded which). Here the CDR3 DNA reads TGTGCCAGCAGCTTTCGTTCGGACAGGGGCCACGAGCAGTACTTC. Residues: CASSFRSDRGHEQYF.